A selection of T cell receptor beta chains follows, all from one sample in a study of T cells in tumors and immune-related adverse events. Here immunoSEQ multiplex PCR was the method, and the copy in TCRdb shows in-frame clones only, minus some. The sample shows tens of thousands of clones, about 89% of them seen only once. The material sequenced was lymph node tissue, taken from a patient treated with anti-PD-1 therapy. The receptors derive from a female donor with metastatic renal cell carcinoma. The CDR3 runs from the conserved cysteine through the conserved F or W. A D gene is named only where the DNA matches it firmly.

>TRBD1|TRBJ2-7|TRBV5-6
CASSDRGYEQYF
TGTGCCAGCAGCGACAGGGGGTACGAGCAGTACTTC
>-|TRBJ2-7|TRBV10-2
CASSTGQTSSYEQYF
TGCGCCAGCAGTACCGGACAGACAAGCTCCTACGAGCAGTACTTC
>-|TRBJ1-5|TRBV2
CASMRGSDGNQPQHF
TGTGCCAGCATGCGGGGGTCAGACGGCAATCAGCCCCAGCATTTT
>-|TRBJ1-2|TRBV7-2
CASSLAGKNYGYTF
TGTGCCAGCAGCTTAGCTGGGAAGAACTATGGCTACACCTTC
>-|TRBJ1-5|TRBV4-1
CASSQDGGSNQPQHF
TGCGCCAGCAGCCAAGACGGCGGCAGCAATCAGCCCCAGCATTTT
>-|TRBJ2-3|TRBV23-1
CASSFDRRNTQYF
TGCGCCAGCAGTTTCGACAGGAGAAATACGCAGTATTTT
>-|TRBJ2-7|TRBV7-8
CASSPDYSSRLLTQYF
TGTGCCAGCAGCCCAGATTATAGTTCTCGGTTGTTGACGCAGTACTTC
>-|TRBJ1-1|TRBV7-9
CASSGTDHTEAFF
TGTGCCAGCAGCGGGACGGACCACACTGAAGCTTTCTTT
>TRBD2|TRBJ2-1|TRBV28
CASSLGYGTSGTSYNEQFF
TGTGCCAGCAGTTTAGGTTATGGGACTAGCGGGACCTCCTACAATGAGCAGTTCTTC
>TRBD2|TRBJ2-7|TRBV7-2
CASSSGLAEAYEQYF
TGTGCCAGCAGCTCGGGACTAGCGGAGGCATACGAGCAGTACTTC
>-|TRBJ1-5|TRBV30
CAWSVGAASRPQHF
TGTGCCTGGAGTGTAGGGGCAGCTTCCCGGCCCCAGCATTTT
>TRBD2|TRBJ2-3|TRBV2
CASSEALAGGPQYF
TGTGCCAGCAGTGAAGCCCTAGCGGGGGGTCCGCAGTATTTT
>-|TRBJ2-5|TRBV6-5
CASSSPGAPQETQYF
TGTGCCAGCAGCTCCCCGGGGGCCCCTCAAGAGACCCAGTACTTC
>-|TRBJ2-7|TRBV5-6
CASSYPRDPRYEQYF
TGTGCCAGCAGCTATCCCCGGGACCCTAGGTACGAGCAGTACTTC